The 15 T cell receptor beta chains given below trace back to one sample, sequenced in a study of T cells in Graves' hyperthyroidism and ophthalmopathy. There were TCR beta CDR3 regions amplified from RNA transcripts. The TCR CDR3 first-round RT-PCR relied on the HTBI primer set. TCRdb called the multiplex PCR reads again in MiXCR, with one record for every CDR3 protein. The sample carries about 350,000 distinct CDR3 sequences, roughly 13% recorded once. The specimen was blood. The receptors come from a woman in her thirties with Graves' hyperthyroidism.

The chain joins TRBV6-1 to TRBJ2-1; 9 nucleotides line up with TRBD2. Trimming cost V 11 bases and J 7 bases; bases outside gene matches: 6. Germline loops: CDR1 MNHNS, CDR2 SASEGT. The CDR3 spans 12 residues. The CDR3 loop reads CAGGLAGNEQFF. The DNA for the CDR3 is TGTGCCGGGGGACTAGCTGGGAATGAGCAGTTCTTC.

This clonotype has at least ten counts. The chain couples TRBV9 to TRBJ1-4; D is perhaps TRBD1 (6 bases). With 4 bases removed from V and 6 bases from J, the gap between germline ends came to 16 bases. The CDR3 totals 15 residues. Germline CDR1 and CDR2: SGDLS and YYNGEE. The DNA for the CDR3 is TGTGCCAGCAGCCCCACTGGGGACAACTATGAAAAACTGTTTTTT. Residues: CASSPTGDNYEKLFF. Complete variable domain (other parts from reference TRBV9 and TRBJ1-4): DSGVTQTPKHLITATGQRVTLRCSPRSGDLSVYWYQQSLDQGLQFLIQYYNGEERAKGNILERFSAQQFPDLHSELNLSSLELGDSALYFCASSPTGDNYEKLFFGSGTQLSVL.

This clonotype has at least ten counts. This rearrangement joins TRBV2 to TRBJ1-5; D gene ambiguous. The germline CDR1 and CDR2 sequences are SNHLY and FYNNEI. The CDR3 spans 13 residues. V lost 7 bases and J lost 3, with 10 bases in between. Here the CDR3 reads CASIRDLNQPQHF. CDR3 in DNA: TGTGCCAGCATTCGGGATCTCAATCAGCCCCAGCATTTT.

This rearrangement joins TRBV20-1 to TRBJ2-1; 11 nucleotides line up with TRBD2. This CDR3 spans 18 amino acids. Trimming at V came to 5 bases and at J to 10 bases, leaving 22 bases not matched to a gene. In germline, CDR1 is DFQATT, CDR2 SNEGSKA (reference sequence). The CDR3 protein is CSARHESLAGGPVWEQFF. The CDR3 DNA reads as TGCAGTGCTCGACACGAGAGCTTAGCGGGAGGGCCGGTTTGGGAGCAGTTCTTC.

This clonotype was counted between two and nine times. The V call is TRBV20-1, the J call TRBJ1-6; no clear D. V was pared by 0 bases and J by 9 bases, with 12 bases between. The CDR3 loop spans 14 amino acids. Germline CDR1 reads DFQATT; CDR2 reads SNEGSKA (reference sequence). CDR3 protein: CSAREMGPGSPLHF. DNA of the CDR3: TGCAGTGCTAGAGAAATGGGTCCGGGTTCACCCCTCCACTTT.

This clonotype was found a few times. This chain connects TRBV6-1 to TRBJ2-3, with D perhaps TRBD1 (6 bases). Germline V lookup: CDR1 MNHNS, CDR2 SASEGT. V was clipped by 4 bases and J by 3 bases, with 11 bases between them. The length of the CDR3 is 14 residues. The chain's CDR3 is CASSVGGDTDTQYF. For the CDR3, the DNA is TGTGCCAGCAGTGTTGGGGGCGATACAGATACGCAGTATTTT.

The CDR3 region is CSGTSGSTGELFF. CDR3 coding DNA: TGCAGTGGGACTAGCGGGAGTACCGGGGAGCTGTTTTTT. The chain carries TRBV20-1 and TRBJ2-2; 13 nucleotides line up with TRBD2. This CDR3 is 13 amino acids long. Germline CDR1 reads DFQATT; CDR2 reads SNEGSKA (reference sequence). V lost 7 bases and J lost 5; bases outside the gene matches: 1.

To note about this clonotype: This may be a read error, as it is one base from a much larger clone. The CDR3 ends on some other residue instead of the conserved phenylalanine or tryptophan, so this is likely a read error. The chain recombines TRBV30 with TRBJ1-1; D uncertain. CDR1 GTSNPN and CDR2 SVGIG come from the germline V gene (reference sequence). The ends were cut back, 4 bases at V and 4 bases at J, with 25 bases in the middle. The CDR3 covers 17 residues. In nucleotides, the CDR3 is TGTGCCTGGACGTTGGGCCGCCCGACTACGTTGGGCACTGAAGCTTTCTGT. Residues: CAWTLGRPTTLGTEAFC.

This clonotype occurred many times. The chain uses TRBV7-2 and TRBJ2-1; D uncertain. The CDR3 is 13 amino acids. V was trimmed by 3 bases and J by 8 bases, leaving 11 bases between them. Germline CDR1 SGHTA, CDR2 FQGNSA. DNA of the CDR3: TGTGCCAGCAGCTTTTATCCAATAGATGAGCAGTTCTTC. Translation gives CASSFYPIDEQFF.

This clonotype was detected many times. V gene TRBV6-2 or TRBV6-3 combines with J gene TRBJ2-6; D gene ambiguous. CDR1 and CDR2 from the germline V gene are MNHEY and SVGEGT. The CDR3 loop spans 13 amino acids. The germline V and J ends were trimmed by 10 bases and 0 bases, with 7 bases remaining between them. CDR3 sequence: CATHGSGANVLTF. The CDR3 nucleotides read TGTGCCACCCACGGCTCTGGGGCCAACGTCCTGACTTTC.

This clonotype was detected ten times or more. The V gene is TRBV6-2 or TRBV6-3, the J gene TRBJ2-1; perhaps TRBD2 as D (5 bases). Germline V CDR1 and CDR2: MNHEY, SVGEGT. CDR3 size: 14 residues. Trimming took off 4 bases at V and 9 bases at J, with 16 bases between the two ends. CDR3 sequence: CASSSYGVRGEQFF. The DNA for the CDR3 is TGTGCCAGCAGTTCCTACGGAGTTCGGGGTGAGCAGTTCTTC.

This clonotype turned up a few times. The conserved final phenylalanine or tryptophan is absent from the CDR3, which likely points to a read error. The V call is TRBV20-1, the J call TRBJ2-1; 9 bases line up with TRBD2. The CDR3 is made up of 15 amino acids. V was clipped by 6 bases and J by 2 bases; unmatched bases: 8. Germline CDR1 and CDR2: DFQATT and SNEGSKA (reference sequence). The CDR3 reads CSAPDASGTYNEQFL. CDR3 sequence (DNA): TGCAGTGCCCCCGATGCTAGCGGGACCTACAATGAGCAGTTCCTC.

This clonotype appeared many times. The V and J genes are TRBV5-5 and TRBJ2-1, with 11 bases lining up with TRBD2. This CDR3 is built from 17 residues. Trimming at V came to 4 bases and at J to 2 bases, leaving 8 bases not matched to a gene. In germline, CDR1 is SGHKS, CDR2 YYEKEE (reference sequence). The CDR3: CASSPRTSGPAYNEQFF. The CDR3 nucleotides read TGTGCCAGCAGCCCTCGGACTAGCGGGCCTGCCTACAATGAGCAGTTCTTC.

This clonotype was seen a few times. The CDR3 sequence: CASSKIRGNTGELFF. The CDR3 DNA reads TGTGCCAGCAGCAAAATTAGGGGGAACACCGGGGAGCTGTTTTTT. The chain combines TRBV6-2 or TRBV6-3 with TRBJ2-2; TRBD1 might be the D (5 bases). CDR3 length equals 15 residues. The germline V and J ends were trimmed by 6 bases and 1 base, with 12 bases remaining between them. Germline CDR1 is MNHEY and CDR2 is SVGEGT.

There are a few counts of this clonotype. The V and J genes are TRBV2 and TRBJ2-5; D tentatively reads TRBD1 or TRBD2 (5 bases each). CDR1 and CDR2 (germline): SNHLY, FYNNEI. The CDR3 is 13 amino acids. The V gene lost 2 bases and the J gene lost 5 bases, with 9 bases spanning the gap. The CDR3 reads CASSERGAETQYF. CDR3 DNA sequence: TGTGCCAGCAGTGAAAGAGGGGCCGAGACCCAGTACTTC.